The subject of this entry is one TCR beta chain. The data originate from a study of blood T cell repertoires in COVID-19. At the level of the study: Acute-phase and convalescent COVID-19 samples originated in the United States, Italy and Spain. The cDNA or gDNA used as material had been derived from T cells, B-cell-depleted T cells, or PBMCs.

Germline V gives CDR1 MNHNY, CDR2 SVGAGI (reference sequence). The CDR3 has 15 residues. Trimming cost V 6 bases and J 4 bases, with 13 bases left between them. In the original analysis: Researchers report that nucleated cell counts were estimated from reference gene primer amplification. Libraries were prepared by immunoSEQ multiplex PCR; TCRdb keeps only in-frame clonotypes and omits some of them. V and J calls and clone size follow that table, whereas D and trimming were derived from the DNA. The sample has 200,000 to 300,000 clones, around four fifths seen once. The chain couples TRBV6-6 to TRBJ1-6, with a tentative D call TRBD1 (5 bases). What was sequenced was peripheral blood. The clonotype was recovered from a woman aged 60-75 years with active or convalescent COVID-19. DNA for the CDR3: TGTGCCAGCAGCGGGACTCGGGAATATAATTCACCCCTCCACTTT. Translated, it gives CASSGTREYNSPLHF.